This T cell receptor (beta chain) emerged from a study of blood T cells in healthy people across ages. Donors ranged from about 6 to 95 years old and were healthy Caucasians in Russia. Per germline, CDR1 MNHNS and CDR2 SASEGT. This CDR3 spans 16 amino acids. The second PCR ran about 6 to 11 cycles with a sample-barcoded 5' primer and J-beta primers. Researchers report that a template-switch adaptor with 12 random nucleotides tagged each cDNA molecule. MiXCR was run by TCRdb on the 5' RACE reads, yielding one entry per CDR3 protein. This table has 600,000 to 1,000,000 distinct CDR3 sequences, 20% to 30% appearing once. Another study also made use of these data, one on T cells of mothers and their children. From that study: Evidence of persistent microchimeric T cell clones was absent.

The rearrangement uses TRBV6-1 and TRBJ2-5; weak D call: TRBD2 (5 bases). The J call is in doubt because the DNA end fits TRBJ2-1 better. The source is a boy younger than 18 in good health. Sequences were obtained from blood. The CDR3 here is CASSEGGAEAYNEQFF. The CDR3 DNA follows: TGTGCCAGCAGTGAAGGGGGAGCGGAGGCCTACAATGAGCAGTTCTTC.